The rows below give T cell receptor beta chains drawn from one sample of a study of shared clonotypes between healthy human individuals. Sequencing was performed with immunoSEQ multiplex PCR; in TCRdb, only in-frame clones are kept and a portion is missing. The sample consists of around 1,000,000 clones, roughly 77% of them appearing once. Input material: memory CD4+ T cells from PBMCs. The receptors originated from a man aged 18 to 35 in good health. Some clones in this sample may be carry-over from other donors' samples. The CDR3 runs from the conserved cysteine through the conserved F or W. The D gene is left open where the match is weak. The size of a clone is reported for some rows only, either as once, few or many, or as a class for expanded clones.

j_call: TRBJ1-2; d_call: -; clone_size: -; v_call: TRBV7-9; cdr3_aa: CASSTDTNYGYTF; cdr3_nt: TGTGCCAGCAGCACCGACACAAACTATGGCTACACCTTC
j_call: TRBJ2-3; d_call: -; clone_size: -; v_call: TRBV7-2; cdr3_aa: CASSLVGTDTQYF; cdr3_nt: TGTGCCAGCAGCTTAGTAGGAACAGATACGCAGTATTTT
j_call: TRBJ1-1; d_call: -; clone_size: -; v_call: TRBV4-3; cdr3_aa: CASSQLFNTEAFF; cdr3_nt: TGCGCCAGCAGCCAACTCTTTAACACTGAAGCTTTCTTT
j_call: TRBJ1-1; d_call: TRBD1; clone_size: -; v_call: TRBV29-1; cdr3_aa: CSVPNRGGTEAFF; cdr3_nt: TGCAGCGTTCCAAACAGGGGTGGCACTGAAGCTTTCTTT
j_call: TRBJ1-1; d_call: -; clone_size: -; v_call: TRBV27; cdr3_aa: CASSPRPNTEAFF; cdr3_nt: TGTGCCAGCAGTCCACGGCCGAACACTGAAGCTTTCTTT
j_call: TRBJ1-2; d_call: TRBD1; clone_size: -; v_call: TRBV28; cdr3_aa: CASSLEGQGGGYTF; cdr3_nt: TGTGCCAGCAGTTTAGAAGGACAGGGTGGTGGCTACACCTTC
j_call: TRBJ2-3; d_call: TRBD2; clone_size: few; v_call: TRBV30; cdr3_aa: CAWSARLAVTDTQYF; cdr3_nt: TGTGCCTGGAGTGCCCGACTAGCGGTCACAGATACGCAGTATTTT
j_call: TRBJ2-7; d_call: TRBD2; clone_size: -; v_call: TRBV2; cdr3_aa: CASSDFSSGRHYEQYF; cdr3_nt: TGTGCCAGCAGTGATTTCTCTAGCGGGAGACACTACGAGCAGTACTTC
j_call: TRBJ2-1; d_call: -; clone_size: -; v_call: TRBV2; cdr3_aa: CASNADSYNEQFF; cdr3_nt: TGTGCCAGCAATGCGGACTCCTACAATGAGCAGTTCTTC
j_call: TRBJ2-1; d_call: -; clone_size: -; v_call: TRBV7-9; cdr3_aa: CASSGPRGEPDEQFF; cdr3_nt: TGTGCCAGCAGCGGCCCCCGGGGAGAGCCCGATGAGCAGTTCTTC
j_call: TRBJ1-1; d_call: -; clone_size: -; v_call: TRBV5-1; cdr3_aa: CASRKYSQNTEAFF; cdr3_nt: TGCGCCAGCAGAAAATATAGCCAGAACACTGAAGCTTTCTTT
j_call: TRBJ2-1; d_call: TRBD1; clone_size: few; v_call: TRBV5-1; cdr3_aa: CASSARTGGSYNEQFF; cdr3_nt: TGCGCCAGCAGCGCACGGACAGGGGGCTCCTACAATGAGCAGTTCTTC
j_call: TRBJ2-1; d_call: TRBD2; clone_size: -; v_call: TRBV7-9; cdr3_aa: CASSLSSGEQFF; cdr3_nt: TGTGCCAGCAGCTTATCTAGCGGTGAGCAGTTCTTC
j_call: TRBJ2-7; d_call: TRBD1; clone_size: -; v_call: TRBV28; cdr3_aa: CASSFSDRTYYEQYF; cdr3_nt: TGTGCCAGCAGTTTCTCGGACAGGACCTACTACGAGCAGTACTTC
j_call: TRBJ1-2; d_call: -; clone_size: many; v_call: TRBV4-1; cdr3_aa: CASSQDFGMNYGYTF; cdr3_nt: TGCGCCAGCAGCCAAGATTTTGGGATGAACTATGGCTACACCTTC
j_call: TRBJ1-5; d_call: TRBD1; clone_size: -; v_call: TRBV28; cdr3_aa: CASSYPGQGRKSNQPQHF; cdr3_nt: TGTGCCAGCAGTTACCCGGGACAGGGGAGGAAAAGCAATCAGCCCCAGCATTTT
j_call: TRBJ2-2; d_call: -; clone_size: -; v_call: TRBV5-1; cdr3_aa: CASRESVNTGELFF; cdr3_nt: TGCGCCAGCAGGGAGAGTGTGAACACCGGGGAGCTGTTTTTT
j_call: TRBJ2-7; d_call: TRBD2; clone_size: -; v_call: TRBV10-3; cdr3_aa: CAISEGYGGEYYEQYF; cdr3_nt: TGTGCCATCAGTGAAGGGTACGGGGGGGAATACTACGAGCAGTACTTC
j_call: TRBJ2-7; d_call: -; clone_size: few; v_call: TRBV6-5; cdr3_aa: CASSYGTGNLYEQYF; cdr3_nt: TGTGCCAGCAGTTACGGAACAGGGAACCTATACGAGCAGTACTTC
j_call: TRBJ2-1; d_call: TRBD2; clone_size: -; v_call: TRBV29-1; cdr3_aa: CSSMGLAGDNEQFF; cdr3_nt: TGCAGCTCAATGGGACTAGCGGGAGACAATGAGCAGTTCTTC
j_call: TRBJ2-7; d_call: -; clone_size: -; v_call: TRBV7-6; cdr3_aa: CASSLGPAVYEQYF; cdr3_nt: TGTGCCAGCAGCTTAGGTCCAGCGGTCTACGAGCAGTACTTC
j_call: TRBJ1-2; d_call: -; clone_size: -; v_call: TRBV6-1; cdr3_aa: CASSRWGLQGYTF; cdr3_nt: TGTGCCAGCAGTCGGTGGGGGCTTCAGGGCTACACCTTC
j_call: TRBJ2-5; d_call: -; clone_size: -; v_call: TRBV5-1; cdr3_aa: CASSLAGTSEETQYF; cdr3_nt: TGCGCCAGCAGCTTGGCCGGGACATCCGAAGAGACCCAGTACTTC